The 28 T cell receptor beta chains below were found in one sample sequenced in a study of tissue T cells after allogeneic stem cell transplantation. TCRdb's table, derived via immunoSEQ multiplex PCR, lists solely in-frame clones and lacks some. The sample has roughly 8,900 clones; about three fifths are singletons. Material: tissue from the ileum, obtained at autopsy. These receptor sequences come from a woman between 18 and 55 years old with breast cancer.

This sequence joins TRBV14 and TRBJ2-3, with TRBD1 identical over 9 bases. The CDR3 spans 15 residues. Germline V lookup: CDR1 SGHDN, CDR2 FVKESK. J was trimmed by 1 base and V by 6 bases; bases with no gene match: 5. CDR3 coding DNA: TGTGCCAGCAGTTTCAGGACAGGGGGCACAGATACGCAGTATTTT. Translation gives CASSFRTGGTDTQYF.

This clone was seen only once. J is TRBJ1-2 and V is TRBV5-8, with 9 bases fitting TRBD1. The CDR3 spans 15 residues. J gave up 0 bases and V 4 bases, and 4 bases lay outside the gene matches. CDR1 and CDR2 (germline): SGHTS, YDEGEE. The CDR3 loop reads CASSERDRANYGYTF. The CDR3 nucleotides read TGTGCCAGCAGCGAAAGGGACAGGGCTAACTATGGCTACACCTTC.

CDR3 sequence reads: CARSLRTSGGWAETQYF. The CDR3 nucleotides read TGTGCCAGAAGCTTGCGGACTAGCGGGGGCTGGGCCGAGACCCAGTACTTC. The rearrangement uses TRBV5-3 and TRBJ2-5; TRBD2 matches 13 bases. TRBV5-3 is an ORF, with its function uncertain. V lost 1 base, J lost 5 bases, and 8 bases stayed unmatched. The CDR3 has 17 amino acids.

The chain has TRBV7-9 and TRBJ2-7; possibly TRBD2 for D (6 bases). Germline V gives CDR1 SEHNR, CDR2 FQNEAQ (reference sequence). The CDR3 has 13 amino acids. With 5 bases removed from V and 5 bases from J, the gap between germline ends came to 13 bases. The CDR3 loop is CASSQDGGDEQYF. In nucleotides, the CDR3 is TGTGCCAGCAGCCAAGACGGCGGGGACGAGCAGTACTTC.

The J gene is TRBJ2-3, the V gene TRBV5-6; D could derive from TRBD1 or TRBD2 (5 bases each). Deletions cut 4 bases from V and 0 bases from J, with 9 bases between. Germline V gene data show CDR1 as SGHDT and CDR2 as YYEEEE. CDR3 length: 14 amino acids. CDR3 residues: CASSPGPSTDTQYF. The CDR3 coding sequence is TGTGCCAGCAGCCCGGGACCTAGCACAGATACGCAGTATTTT.

This clone was seen just once. V usage is TRBV6-6 and J usage is TRBJ2-7; D might be TRBD2 (6 bases). Trimming took off 2 bases at V and 4 bases at J, with 9 bases between the two ends. Germline V gives CDR1 MNHNY, CDR2 SVGAGI (reference sequence). This CDR3 is built from 13 residues. The CDR3 here is CASSYVAGYEQYF. The CDR3 DNA reads as TGTGCCAGCAGTTACGTCGCGGGATACGAGCAGTACTTC.

This chain links TRBV4-3 with TRBJ1-1, with D uncertain. This CDR3 is 15 amino acids long. Trimming took off 0 bases at V and 1 base at J, with 9 bases between the two ends. Per germline, CDR1 LGHNA and CDR2 YSLEER. The DNA of the CDR3 is TGCGCCAGCAGCCAAGACGGGCACGGGAACACTGAAGCTTTCTTT. This translates into CASSQDGHGNTEAFF.

The count of this clone is one. The chain uses TRBV11-2 and TRBJ2-1; TRBD2 agrees at 16 bases. CDR3 length equals 17 residues. J was trimmed by 7 bases and V by 1 base; bases with no gene match: 4. CDR1 is SGHAT and CDR2 is FQNNGV in the germline V gene. The CDR3 bases are TGTGCCAGCAGCTTAGGAGGGACTAGCGGGGGGGATAATGAGCAGTTCTTC. This gives the protein CASSLGGTSGGDNEQFF.

The gene calls are TRBV4-3 and TRBJ2-4; 8 bases map to TRBD2. J gave up 6 bases and V 4 bases, and 2 bases lay outside the gene matches. The CDR3 is made up of 13 amino acids. CDR1 LGHNA and CDR2 YSLEER come from the germline V gene. CDR3 loop: CASSPGLVNIQYF. The CDR3 DNA is TGCGCCAGCAGCCCGGGACTAGTAAACATTCAGTACTTC.

The rearrangement joins TRBV29-1 to TRBJ1-2; unclear D gene. Per the germline V gene, CDR1 is SQVTM and CDR2 is ANQGSEA. The CDR3 totals 12 residues. With 5 bases removed from V and 2 bases from J, the gap between germline ends came to 9 bases. Written as DNA, the CDR3 is TGCAGCGTTAACAGACAAAACTATGGCTACACCTTC. Translation: CSVNRQNYGYTF.

The rearrangement links TRBV7-9 to TRBJ1-2; possible D gene TRBD1, 5 bases. The CDR3 extends over 14 amino acids. CDR1 and CDR2 (germline): SEHNR, FQNEAQ (reference sequence). Trimming left V 2 bases short and J 4 bases short, with 11 bases between. CDR3 DNA sequence: TGTGCCAGCAGCTTACTTACAGGCATCTATGGCTACACCTTC. Protein: CASSLLTGIYGYTF.

The chain combines TRBV7-2 with TRBJ2-3, with 8 nucleotides matching TRBD1. This CDR3 is 15 amino acids long. Germline CDR1 is SGHTA and CDR2 is FQGNSA. V shed 7 bases and J 7 bases; nucleotides not matched to a gene: 13. CDR3 sequence: CASTQPTGEINTQYF. CDR3 DNA sequence: TGTGCCAGCACCCAGCCGACAGGGGAAATTAATACGCAGTATTTT. The variable domain in full, with the rest retrieved from reference TRBV7-2 and TRBJ2-3, is GAGVSQSPSNKVTEKGKDVELRCDPISGHTALYWYRQSLGQGLEFLIYFQGNSAPDKSGLPSDRFSAERTGGSVSTLTIQRTQQEDSAVYLCASTQPTGEINTQYFGPGTRLTVL.

The chain combines TRBV9 with TRBJ2-2; 8 bases fit TRBD1. The germline CDR1 and CDR2 sequences are SGDLS and YYNGEE. The V and J ends lost 4 bases and 7 bases, in that order; junction bases with no gene match: 9. This CDR3 is built from 15 residues. CDR3 protein: CASSRTGNLGGELFF. CDR3 in DNA: TGTGCCAGCAGCCGGACAGGGAACCTCGGCGGGGAGCTGTTTTTT.

CDR3 sequence reads: CAWSEAGVSYEQYF. For the CDR3, the DNA is TGTGCCTGGAGTGAGGCAGGTGTCTCCTACGAGCAGTACTTC. The V call is TRBV30, the J call TRBJ2-7; D is ambiguous. The length of the CDR3 is 14 residues. The V gene's germline CDR1 is GTSNPN and CDR2 SVGIG (reference sequence). Deletions cut 1 base from V and 0 bases from J, with 10 bases between.

The chain combines TRBV25-1 with TRBJ2-2; D call uncertain. V lost 4 bases to trimming and J lost 2 bases, with 14 bases between them. The CDR3 totals 16 residues. Germline V gives CDR1 MGHDK, CDR2 SYGVNS. CDR3 DNA: TGTGCCAGCAGTGTCCAGATTGGGAAAAACACCGGGGAGCTGTTTTTT. It translates to CASSVQIGKNTGELFF.

V gene TRBV3-1 (or the pseudogene TRBV3-2) combines with J gene TRBJ1-1; 8 bases fit TRBD1. This CDR3 contains 15 residues. Germline CDR1 LGHDT, CDR2 YNNKEL (reference sequence). V shed 3 bases and J 1 base; nucleotides not matched to a gene: 4. The DNA of the CDR3 is TGTGCCAGCAGCCATTTCGACAGGGGGAACACTGAAGCTTTCTTT. It specifies CASSHFDRGNTEAFF.

The rearrangement joins TRBV7-2 to TRBJ1-5, with 7 nucleotides matching TRBD1. Unmatched junction bases numbered 4, after V lost 5 bases and J lost 6 bases. CDR1 and CDR2 (germline): SGHTA, FQGNSA. This CDR3 region has 13 residues. The CDR3 spells CASSPGTVQPQHF. Here the CDR3 DNA reads TGTGCCAGCAGCCCCGGGACAGTTCAGCCCCAGCATTTT.

Comments on this clone: This CDR3 is also generated by other DNA sequences in the sample. The J gene is TRBJ2-3, the V gene TRBV4-3; maybe TRBD2 (5 bases). The CDR3 is 16 residues long. Per the germline V gene, CDR1 is LGHNA and CDR2 is YSLEER. Between the trimmed V and J ends, which lost 0 bases and 1 base, there was a span of 11 bases. The chain's CDR3 is CASSQEVARGTDTQYF. For the CDR3, the DNA is TGCGCCAGCAGCCAAGAGGTGGCGAGGGGCACAGATACGCAGTATTTT.

The rearrangement joins TRBV24-1 to TRBJ2-3, with D tentatively TRBD2 (5 bases). Per the germline V gene, CDR1 is KGHDR and CDR2 is SFDVKD. The CDR3 sequence is 13 residues long. Trimming took off 10 bases at V and 0 bases at J, with 10 bases between the two ends. CDR3 nucleotide sequence: TGTGCCACGGGAGAAGACAGCACAGATACGCAGTATTTT. Protein: CATGEDSTDTQYF.

The rearrangement joins TRBV5-1 to TRBJ2-7; D gene uncertain. Trimming removed 0 bases at V and 0 bases at J, with 10 bases between. CDR3 length: 15 residues. Germline V gene lookup returns CDR1 SGHRS and CDR2 YFSETQ. The CDR3 reads CASSLALSASYEQYF. In DNA form, the CDR3 reads TGCGCCAGCAGCTTGGCATTGTCAGCCTCCTACGAGCAGTACTTC.

This clone is medium-sized by share. The chain links TRBV4-3 to TRBJ2-7; D possibly corresponds to TRBD2 (6 bases). This CDR3 is 16 amino acids long. Germline CDR1 is LGHNA and CDR2 is YSLEER. Trimming took off 0 bases at V and 5 bases at J, with 17 bases between the two ends. CDR3 amino acids: CASSQDVGEGGNEQYF. The CDR3, as DNA: TGCGCCAGCAGCCAAGATGTTGGAGAGGGAGGAAACGAGCAGTACTTC.

This chain joins TRBV9 and TRBJ2-7; 10 bases are shared with TRBD2. Per germline, CDR1 SGDLS and CDR2 YYNGEE. Trimming at V came to 3 bases and at J to 5 bases, leaving 14 bases not matched to a gene. This CDR3 comprises 17 residues. The CDR3 here is CASSAEVALAGADEQYF. The CDR3 region has the DNA TGTGCCAGCAGCGCGGAGGTGGCTCTAGCGGGAGCGGACGAGCAGTACTTC. The variable domain in full, with the rest retrieved from reference TRBV9 and TRBJ2-7, is DSGVTQTPKHLITATGQRVTLRCSPRSGDLSVYWYQQSLDQGLQFLIQYYNGEERAKGNILERFSAQQFPDLHSELNLSSLELGDSALYFCASSAEVALAGADEQYFGPGTRLTVT.

The chain has TRBV6-5 and TRBJ2-5, with D tentatively TRBD1 (5 bases). The CDR3 extends over 14 amino acids. The V gene's germline CDR1 is MNHEY and CDR2 SVGAGI. The ends were cut back, 6 bases at V and 2 bases at J, with 13 bases in the middle. This CDR3 is CASSNTGGQETQYF. Here the CDR3 DNA reads TGTGCCAGCAGCAACACAGGTGGACAAGAGACCCAGTACTTC.

The rearrangement joins TRBV5-4 to TRBJ1-1; the D is unclear. This CDR3 is built from 14 residues. V gave up 3 bases and J gave up 4 bases, with 13 bases separating them. Germline V gives CDR1 SGHNT, CDR2 YYREEE (reference sequence). The DNA for the CDR3 is TGTGCCAGCAGCTCAAGAGGAGGAACCACTGAAGCTTTCTTT. Amino acid sequence: CASSSRGGTTEAFF.

V gene TRBV19 combines with J gene TRBJ1-2; a weak D match, TRBD1 (6 bases). The CDR3 extends over 13 amino acids. Trimming removed 5 bases at V and 7 bases at J, with 14 bases between. Germline loops: CDR1 LNHDA, CDR2 SQIVND (reference sequence). The chain's CDR3 is CASSPIAGVGYTF. CDR3 nucleotides: TGTGCCAGTAGTCCGATAGCAGGGGTTGGCTACACCTTC.

J is TRBJ2-5 and V is TRBV5-4; possibly TRBD2 for D (6 bases). Germline V gene lookup returns CDR1 SGHNT and CDR2 YYREEE (reference sequence). V was cut by 3 bases and J by 2 bases, with 14 bases left in between. CDR3 size: 15 residues. CDR3 region: CASSWSGLLQETQYF. The CDR3 bases are TGTGCCAGCAGCTGGAGCGGGTTGTTACAAGAGACCCAGTACTTC.

V is TRBV12-3 or TRBV12-4 and J is TRBJ1-6; D is perhaps TRBD1 (6 bases). This CDR3 is 13 amino acids long. Trimming removed 5 bases from V and 7 bases from J, with 9 bases in between. The CDR3 protein is CASSQGPNSPLHF. DNA for the CDR3: TGTGCCAGCAGTCAGGGGCCAAATTCACCCCTCCACTTT.

The genes are TRBV19 and TRBJ1-5; the D gene is possibly TRBD1 (5 bases). The CDR3 has 16 residues. V was pared by 4 bases and J by 0 bases, with 13 bases between. The germline V gene has CDR1 LNHDA and CDR2 SQIVND (reference sequence). CDR3 region: CASSNWGRYSNQPQHF. CDR3 nucleotides: TGTGCCAGTAGTAACTGGGGCCGATATAGCAATCAGCCCCAGCATTTT.